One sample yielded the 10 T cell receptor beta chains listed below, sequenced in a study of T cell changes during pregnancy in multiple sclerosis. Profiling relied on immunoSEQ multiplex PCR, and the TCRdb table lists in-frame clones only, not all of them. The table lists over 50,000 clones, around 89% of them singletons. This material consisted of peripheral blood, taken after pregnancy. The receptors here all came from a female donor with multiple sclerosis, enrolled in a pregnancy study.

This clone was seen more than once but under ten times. The CDR3 DNA follows: TGTGCCAGCAGCGCCCACAGGGACACACTGAAAGCTTTCTTT. Translation: CASSAHRDTLKAFF. The chain employs TRBV9 and TRBJ1-1, with a tentative D call TRBD1 (6 bases). Germline CDR1 reads SGDLS; CDR2 reads YYNGEE. V was shortened by 3 bases and J by 9 bases, with 18 bases between the two germline ends. The CDR3 runs 14 residues.

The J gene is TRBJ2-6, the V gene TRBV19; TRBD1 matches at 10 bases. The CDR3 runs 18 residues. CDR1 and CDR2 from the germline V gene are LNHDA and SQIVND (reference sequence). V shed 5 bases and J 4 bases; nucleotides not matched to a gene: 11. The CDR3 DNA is TGTGCCAGTAGTGTGCGGGCCGGGACAGGGGTCGGGGCCAACGTCCTGACTTTC. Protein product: CASSVRAGTGVGANVLTF.

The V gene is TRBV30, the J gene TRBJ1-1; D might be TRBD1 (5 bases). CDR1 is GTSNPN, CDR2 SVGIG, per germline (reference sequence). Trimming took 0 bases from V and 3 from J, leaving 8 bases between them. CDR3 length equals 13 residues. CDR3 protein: CAWSVSRDTEAFF. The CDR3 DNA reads TGTGCCTGGAGTGTATCCAGGGACACTGAAGCTTTCTTT.

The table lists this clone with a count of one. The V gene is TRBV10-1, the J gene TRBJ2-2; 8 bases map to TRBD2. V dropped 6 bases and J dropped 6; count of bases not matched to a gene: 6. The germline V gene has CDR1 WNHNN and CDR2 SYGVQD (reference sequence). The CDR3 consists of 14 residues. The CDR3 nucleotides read TGCGCCAGCAGGCCGGGACTAGGGGCCGGGGAGCTGTTTTTT. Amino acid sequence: CASRPGLGAGELFF.

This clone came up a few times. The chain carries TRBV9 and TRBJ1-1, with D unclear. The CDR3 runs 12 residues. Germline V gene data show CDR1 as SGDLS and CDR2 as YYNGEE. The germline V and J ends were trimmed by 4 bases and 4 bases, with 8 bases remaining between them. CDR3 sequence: CASSFIGTEAFF. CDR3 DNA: TGTGCCAGCAGCTTCATCGGCACTGAAGCTTTCTTT.

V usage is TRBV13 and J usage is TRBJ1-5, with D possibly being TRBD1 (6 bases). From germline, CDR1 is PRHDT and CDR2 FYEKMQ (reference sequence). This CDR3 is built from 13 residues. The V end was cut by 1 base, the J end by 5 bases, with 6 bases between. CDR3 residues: CASSLDRDQPQHF. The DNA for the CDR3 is TGTGCCAGCAGCTTAGACAGGGATCAGCCCCAGCATTTT.

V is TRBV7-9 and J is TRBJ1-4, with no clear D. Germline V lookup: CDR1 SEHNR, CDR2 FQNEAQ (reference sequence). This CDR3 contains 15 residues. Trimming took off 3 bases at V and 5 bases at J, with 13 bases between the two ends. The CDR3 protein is CASSFSRRLNEKLFF. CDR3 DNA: TGTGCCAGCAGCTTTTCGAGGAGGCTAAATGAAAAACTGTTTTTT.

CDR3: CASRDPRPLAGTQYF. In DNA, the CDR3 is TGTGCCAGCAGGGACCCCCGACCCCTAGCGGGGACGCAGTATTTT. This rearrangement joins TRBV6-6 to TRBJ2-3; 9 bases match TRBD2. This CDR3 spans 15 amino acids. Germline V gene lookup returns CDR1 MNHNY and CDR2 SVGAGI (reference sequence). Trimming removed 6 bases from V and 9 bases from J; junction bases left unmatched: 13.

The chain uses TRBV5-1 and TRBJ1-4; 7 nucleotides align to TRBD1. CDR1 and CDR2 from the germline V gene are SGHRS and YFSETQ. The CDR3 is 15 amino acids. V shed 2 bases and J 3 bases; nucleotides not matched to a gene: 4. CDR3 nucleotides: TGCGCCAGCAGCTTTGACAGGGCTGCTAATGAAAAACTGTTTTTT. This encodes CASSFDRAANEKLFF. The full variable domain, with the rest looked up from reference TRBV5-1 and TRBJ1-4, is KAGVTQTPRYLIKTRGQQVTLSCSPISGHRSVSWYQQTPGQGLQFLFEYFSETQRNKGNFPGRFSGRQFSNSRSEMNVSTLELGDSALYLCASSFDRAANEKLFFGSGTQLSVL.

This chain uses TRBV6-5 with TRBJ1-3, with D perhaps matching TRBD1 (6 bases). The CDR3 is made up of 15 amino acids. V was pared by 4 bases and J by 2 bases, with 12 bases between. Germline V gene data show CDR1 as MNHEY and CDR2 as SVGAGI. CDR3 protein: CASSLTYRAGNTIYF. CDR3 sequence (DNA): TGTGCCAGCAGTTTAACGTACAGGGCTGGAAACACCATATATTTT.